This record concerns one T cell receptor beta chain sequence. Its antigen is undetermined. The PCR made use of 60 Vbeta and 13 Jbeta primers. Clones were read by immunoSEQ multiplex PCR, and TCRdb kept only the in-frame ones, dropping some. The data show around 130,000 clones, 75% to 85% seen once. The data were obtained in a study of cytomegalovirus exposure and HLA in healthy donors. Study results and limitations: Association of under 20,000 TCR beta sequences with HLA alleles was found at 0.05 false discovery rate in a later analysis.

The germline gives CDR1 SGHDN, CDR2 FVKESK. With 4 bases clipped from V and 6 bases from J, the junction kept 5 bases outside the gene matches. The CDR3 runs 15 residues. This TCR was recovered from a man aged 18 to 29 in good health and CMV-seronegative. The material sequenced was PBMCs. The rearrangement uses TRBV14 and TRBJ2-5; 13 bases are shared with TRBD2. CDR3 in amino acids: CASSRTSGGSQTQYF. The CDR3, as DNA: TGTGCCAGCAGCCGGACTAGCGGGGGCTCTCAGACCCAGTACTTC. The variable domain in full, completed from reference TRBV14 and TRBJ2-5, reads EAGVTQFPSHSVIEKGQTVTLRCDPISGHDNLYWYRRVMGKEIKFLLHFVKESKQDESGMPNNRFLAERTGGTYSTLKVQPAELEDSGVYFCASSRTSGGSQTQYFGPGTRLLVL.